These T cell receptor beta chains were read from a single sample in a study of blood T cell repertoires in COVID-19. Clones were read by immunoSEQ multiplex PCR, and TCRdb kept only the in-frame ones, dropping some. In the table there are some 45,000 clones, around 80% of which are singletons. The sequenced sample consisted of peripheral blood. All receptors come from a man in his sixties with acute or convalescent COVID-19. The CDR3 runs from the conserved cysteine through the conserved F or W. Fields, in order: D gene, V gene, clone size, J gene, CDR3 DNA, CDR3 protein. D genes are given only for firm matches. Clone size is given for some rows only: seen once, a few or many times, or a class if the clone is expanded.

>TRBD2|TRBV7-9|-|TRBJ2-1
TGTGCCAGCAGCCCCCCGGGACTAGCGGGGTTAAGCTCCTACAATGAGCAGTTCTTC
CASSPPGLAGLSSYNEQFF
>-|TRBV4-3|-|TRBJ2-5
TGCGCCAGCAGCCAAGAAAGTCCCAGGGGCCCCTTGTACCAAGAGACCCAGTACTTC
CASSQESPRGPLYQETQYF
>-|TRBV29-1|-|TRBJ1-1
TGCAGCGTTGAAGATCCGGGGGTCCCTGAAGCTTTCTTT
CSVEDPGVPEAFF
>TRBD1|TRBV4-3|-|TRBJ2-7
TGCGCCAGCAGCCAAGATGTCCAGGGGGCCTACGAGCAGTACTTC
CASSQDVQGAYEQYF
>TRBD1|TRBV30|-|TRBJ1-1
TGTGCCTGGAGTAAATTTACAGGGGTTTCCGAAGCTTTCTTT
CAWSKFTGVSEAFF
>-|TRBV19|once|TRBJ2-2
TGTGCCAGTAGTCAACAGGTCCTATACTCCGGGGAGCTGTTTTTT
CASSQQVLYSGELFF
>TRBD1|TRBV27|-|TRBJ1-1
TGTGCCAGCAGTCCCGGACAGGGGCGCATGAACACTGAAGCTTTCTTT
CASSPGQGRMNTEAFF
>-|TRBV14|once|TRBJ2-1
TGTGCCAGCAGCCAGTCGACGGCTAGCACTGAGCAGTTCTTC
CASSQSTASTEQFF
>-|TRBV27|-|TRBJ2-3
TGTGCCAGCAGTTTAGGTTCAGGGTTTGCAGATACGCAGTATTTT
CASSLGSGFADTQYF
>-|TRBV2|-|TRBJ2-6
TGTGCCAGCAGTGCACGGGCTGGGGCCTCTGGGGCCAACGTCCTGACTTTC
CASSARAGASGANVLTF
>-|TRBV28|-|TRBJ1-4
TGTGCCAGCATCCCTAGGCGGGGACTTAATGAAAAACTGTTTTTT
CASIPRRGLNEKLFF
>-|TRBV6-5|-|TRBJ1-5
TGTGCCAGCAGTTACTCGTTCCAGTCGAATCAGCCCCAGCATTTT
CASSYSFQSNQPQHF
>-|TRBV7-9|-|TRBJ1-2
TGTGCCAGCAGCTTGGACGGGACAAGGGATGGCTACACCTTC
CASSLDGTRDGYTF
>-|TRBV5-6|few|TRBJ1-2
TGTGCCAGCAGCTTAAGTACACCCTACTATGGCTACACCTTC
CASSLSTPYYGYTF
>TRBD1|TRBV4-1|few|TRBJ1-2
TGCGCCAGCAGCCAACCGGACAGGCGGAATGGCTACACCTTC
CASSQPDRRNGYTF
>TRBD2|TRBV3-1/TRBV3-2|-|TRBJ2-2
TGTGCCAGCAGCCAAGGACTAGCGGGGGGCTTCACCACCGGGGAGCTGTTTTTT
CASSQGLAGGFTTGELFF
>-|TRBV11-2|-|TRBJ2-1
TGTGCCAGGGCCAGGGGTGAGCAGTTCTTC
CARARGEQFF
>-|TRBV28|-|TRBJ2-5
TGTGCCAGCAGTTTACCGGGGAAAGAGACCCAGTACTTC
CASSLPGKETQYF
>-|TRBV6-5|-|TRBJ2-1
TGTGCCAGCAGTTCGCCCCAGGGTAGTCTATACAATGAGCAGTTCTTC
CASSSPQGSLYNEQFF
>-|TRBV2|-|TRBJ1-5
TGTGCCAGCACAGAGCTCCCCGGAGGGCCCCAGCATTTT
CASTELPGGPQHF
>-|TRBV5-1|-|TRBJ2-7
TGCGCCAGCAGCTTGGACGGGTGGGGGCTCGGCGAGCAGTACTTC
CASSLDGWGLGEQYF
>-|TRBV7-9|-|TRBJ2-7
TGTGCCAGCAGCTTTTCCGGGACTGGCTCCCCACTGGAGCAGTACTTC
CASSFSGTGSPLEQYF
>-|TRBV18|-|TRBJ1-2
TGTGCCAGCTCACCCGTGGGGGGTTATGGCTACACCTTC
CASSPVGGYGYTF
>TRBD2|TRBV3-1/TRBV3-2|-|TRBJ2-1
TGTGCCAGCAGCCAAGATGGGACTAGCGGGGGGGCCTATGAGCAGTTCTTC
CASSQDGTSGGAYEQFF
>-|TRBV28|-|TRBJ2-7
TGTGCCAGCAGTTTCCCGTCTCATGAGGGCGGCGAGCAGTACTTC
CASSFPSHEGGEQYF
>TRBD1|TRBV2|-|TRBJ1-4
TGTGCCAGCAGTCCAAGGGACAGGGGACTGGCAACTAATGAAAAACTGTTTTTT
CASSPRDRGLATNEKLFF
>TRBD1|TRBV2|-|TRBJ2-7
TGTGCCAGCACCAGGGACAGCAACTCCTACGAGCAGTACTTC
CASTRDSNSYEQYF
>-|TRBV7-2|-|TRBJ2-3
TGTGCCAGCAGCTTAGTGACAGGCGGCACAGATACGCAGTATTTT
CASSLVTGGTDTQYF
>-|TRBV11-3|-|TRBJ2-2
TGTGCCAGCAGCCTTTCAGGGTATTTTAGGACCGGGGAGCTGTTTTTT
CASSLSGYFRTGELFF
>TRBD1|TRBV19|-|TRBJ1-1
TGTGCCAGTAGTGGGACAGTGAACACTGAAGCTTTCTTT
CASSGTVNTEAFF
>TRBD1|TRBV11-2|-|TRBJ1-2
TGTGCCAGCAGCCGGGACAGCGCCTATGGCTACACCTTC
CASSRDSAYGYTF
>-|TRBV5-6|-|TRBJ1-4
TGTGCCAGCAGCCCCCGGGGGGGTGAAAAACTGTTTTTT
CASSPRGGEKLFF
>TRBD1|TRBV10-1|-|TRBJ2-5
TGCGCCAGACCAGGACAGGGGGCTTCGGAGACCCAGTACTTC
CARPGQGASETQYF
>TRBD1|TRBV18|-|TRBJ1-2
TGTGCCAGCTCACTGACAGGGGGCGACTATGGCTACACCTTC
CASSLTGGDYGYTF
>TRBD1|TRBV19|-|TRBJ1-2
TGTGCCAGTAGTCGGGACAGGACTAACTATGGCTACACCTTC
CASSRDRTNYGYTF
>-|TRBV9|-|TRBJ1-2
TGTGCCAGCAGCGTAGGTGGCACGAACTATGGCTACACCTTC
CASSVGGTNYGYTF
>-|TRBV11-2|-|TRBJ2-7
TGTGCCAGCAGCCCGACTTCCTACGAGCAGTACTTC
CASSPTSYEQYF
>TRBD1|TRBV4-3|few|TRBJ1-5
TGCGCCAGCGGCAGGGGGTCTGGCAATCAGCCCCAGCATTTT
CASGRGSGNQPQHF
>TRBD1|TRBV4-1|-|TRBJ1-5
TGCGCCAGCAGCCAAGGATTAGGGACAGACTTCAATCAGCCCCAGCATTTT
CASSQGLGTDFNQPQHF
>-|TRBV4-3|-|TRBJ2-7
TGCGCCAGCAGCCAAGGAGTAGGCCGGGACGAGCAGTACTTC
CASSQGVGRDEQYF
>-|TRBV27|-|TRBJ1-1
TGTGCCAGCAGAGGGGGGGCTCGGACTGAAGCTTTCTTT
CASRGGARTEAFF